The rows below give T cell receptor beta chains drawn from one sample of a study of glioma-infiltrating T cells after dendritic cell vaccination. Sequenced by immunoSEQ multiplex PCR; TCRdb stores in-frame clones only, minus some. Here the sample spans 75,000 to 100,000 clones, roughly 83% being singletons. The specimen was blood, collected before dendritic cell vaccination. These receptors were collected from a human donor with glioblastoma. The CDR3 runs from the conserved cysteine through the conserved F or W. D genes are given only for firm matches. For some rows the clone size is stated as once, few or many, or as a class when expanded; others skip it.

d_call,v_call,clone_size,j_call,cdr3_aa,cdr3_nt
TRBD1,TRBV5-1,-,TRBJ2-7,CASSWSGGTGVYEQYF,TGCGCCAGCAGCTGGTCGGGGGGGACAGGGGTCTACGAGCAGTACTTC
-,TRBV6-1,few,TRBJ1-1,CASSEALGRAEAFF,TGTGCCAGCAGTGAAGCGCTTGGGAGGGCTGAAGCTTTCTTT
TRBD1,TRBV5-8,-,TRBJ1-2,CASSTTGAADYGYTF,TGTGCCAGCAGCACAACAGGGGCGGCGGACTATGGCTACACCTTC
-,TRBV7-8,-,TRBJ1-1,CASSLTPGNTEAFF,TGTGCCAGCAGCTTAACTCCAGGGAACACTGAAGCTTTCTTT
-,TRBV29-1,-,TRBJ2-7,CSVGGHSYEQYF,TGCAGCGTTGGAGGCCACTCCTACGAGCAGTACTTC
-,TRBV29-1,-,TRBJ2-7,CSVGQQGYEQYF,TGCAGCGTTGGTCAACAGGGCTACGAGCAGTACTTC
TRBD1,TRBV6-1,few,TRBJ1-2,CASRSGTGGGGYTF,TGTGCCAGCAGATCCGGGACAGGGGGTGGAGGCTACACCTTC
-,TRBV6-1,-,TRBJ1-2,CASRTGNYGYTF,TGTGCCAGCAGGACAGGAAACTATGGCTACACCTTC
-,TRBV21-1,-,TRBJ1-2,CASSTYLGSSTGASYGYTF,TGTGCCAGCAGCACTTACCTCGGGTCCTCCACAGGGGCTAGCTATGGCTACACCTTC
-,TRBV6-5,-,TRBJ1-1,CASSYGGWAEAFF,TGTGCCAGCAGTTACGGAGGATGGGCTGAAGCTTTCTTT
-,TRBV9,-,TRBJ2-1,CASSVGSGGDEQFF,TGTGCCAGCAGCGTAGGTTCGGGGGGCGATGAGCAGTTCTTC
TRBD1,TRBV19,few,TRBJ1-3,CASSPGTEENTIYF,TGTGCCAGTAGTCCCGGGACAGAAGAAAACACCATATATTTT
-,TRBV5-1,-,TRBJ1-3,CASSLGGVPWADTIYF,TGCGCCAGCAGCTTGGGGGGAGTGCCGTGGGCGGACACCATATATTTT
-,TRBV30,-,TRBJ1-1,CAWSVAENTEAFF,TGTGCCTGGAGTGTAGCGGAGAACACTGAAGCTTTCTTT
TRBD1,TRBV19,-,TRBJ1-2,CASTPGDRLLHINYGYTF,TGTGCCAGTACTCCAGGGGACAGACTACTTCATATTAACTATGGCTACACCTTC
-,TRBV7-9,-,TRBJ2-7,CASSLVPARGSYEQYF,TGTGCCAGCAGCTTAGTACCCGCCAGGGGAAGCTACGAGCAGTACTTC
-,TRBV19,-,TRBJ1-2,CASSIEGVSGYTF,TGTGCCAGTAGTATCGAGGGGGTGAGTGGCTACACCTTC
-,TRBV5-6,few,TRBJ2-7,CASSLGASYEQYF,TGTGCCAGCAGCTTGGGGGCCTCCTACGAGCAGTACTTC
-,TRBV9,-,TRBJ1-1,CASSVADSFPTEAFF,TGTGCCAGCAGCGTAGCGGACTCTTTCCCCACTGAAGCTTTCTTT
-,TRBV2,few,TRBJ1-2,CASGGSSRGYTF,TGTGCCAGCGGGGGGAGTAGCCGGGGCTACACCTTC
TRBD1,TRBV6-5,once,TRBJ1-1,CASRPQGVDNAEAFF,TGTGCCAGCAGGCCCCAGGGGGTTGATAACGCTGAAGCTTTCTTT
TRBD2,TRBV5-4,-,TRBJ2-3,CASSLELAGSRSDTQYF,TGTGCCAGCAGCTTGGAGTTAGCGGGGAGCCGTTCAGATACGCAGTATTTT
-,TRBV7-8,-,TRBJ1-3,CASSFAGNPSGNTIYF,TGTGCCAGCAGCTTTGCAGGGAACCCCTCTGGAAACACCATATATTTT